This T cell receptor (beta chain) is drawn from a study of blood T cell repertoires in COVID-19. Study overall: PBMCs, B-cell-depleted T cells, or T cells provided the cDNA or gDNA that made up the material.

Per germline, CDR1 SGHNT and CDR2 YYREEE (reference sequence). This CDR3 has 15 residues. The junction had 5 bases not matched to a gene; V was cut back by 0 bases and J by 7 bases. Method: immunoSEQ multiplex PCR; TCRdb's copy keeps in-frame clones and lacks some. The data show around 130,000 clones, roughly 84% seen once. This chain connects TRBV5-4 to TRBJ2-2; 8 bases match TRBD2. The sequence derives from a woman in her thirties who had recovered from COVID-19. Sequences were obtained from peripheral blood. As DNA, the CDR3 is TGTGCCAGCAGCTTGGAACGGGGGGGCCGCGGGGAGCTGTTTTTT. Its protein is CASSLERGGRGELFF.